The text below deals with one T cell receptor beta chain. Its specificity is not known. Looked up from germline, CDR1 is MNHNS and CDR2 is SASEGT. The CDR3 spans 16 residues. Unmatched junction bases numbered 13, after V lost 4 bases and J lost 4 bases. These data are taken from a study of cytomegalovirus exposure and HLA in healthy donors. This PCR relied on a set of 60 Vbeta primers and 13 Jbeta primers. Repertoires were generated with immunoSEQ multiplex PCR, while TCRdb's copy carries only in-frame clones and drops some. The data hold approximately 210,000 clones, with 79% observed a single time. Study-wide points: Reportedly, HLA-A and HLA-B alleles of most subjects were accurately predicted from TCR beta. Sequencing likely generated an artifact that appeared as a cluster of highly shared sequence variants. The study designated fewer than 200 TCR beta chains cytomegalovirus-associated. Through in vitro validation, a few CMV-associated chains were shown to be specific for CMV antigens.

Sequencing was done on a sample of PBMCs. The origin of this receptor is a girl aged 5 to 17 in good health and CMV-seropositive. The chain couples TRBV6-1 to TRBJ2-7, with 7 bases lining up with TRBD1. CDR3 nucleotides: TGTGCCAGCAGTGGGCAAAACAGGGGCACCCGATACGAGCAGTACTTC. This sequence encodes CASSGQNRGTRYEQYF.